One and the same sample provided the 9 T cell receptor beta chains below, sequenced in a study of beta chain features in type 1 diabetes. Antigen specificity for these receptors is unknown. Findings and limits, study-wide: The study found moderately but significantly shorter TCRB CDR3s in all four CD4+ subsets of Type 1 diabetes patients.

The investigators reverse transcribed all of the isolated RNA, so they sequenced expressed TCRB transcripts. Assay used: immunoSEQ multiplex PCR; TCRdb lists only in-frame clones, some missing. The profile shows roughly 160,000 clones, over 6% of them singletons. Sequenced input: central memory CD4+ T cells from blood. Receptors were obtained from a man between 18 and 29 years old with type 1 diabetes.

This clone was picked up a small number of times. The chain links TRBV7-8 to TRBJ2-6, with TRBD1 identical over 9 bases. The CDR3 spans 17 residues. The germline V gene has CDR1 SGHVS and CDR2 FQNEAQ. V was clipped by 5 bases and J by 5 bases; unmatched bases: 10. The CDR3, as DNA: TGTGCCAGCAGCCAAGGACAGGGGCGACTGTGGGCCAACGTCCTGACTTTC. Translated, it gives CASSQGQGRLWANVLTF.

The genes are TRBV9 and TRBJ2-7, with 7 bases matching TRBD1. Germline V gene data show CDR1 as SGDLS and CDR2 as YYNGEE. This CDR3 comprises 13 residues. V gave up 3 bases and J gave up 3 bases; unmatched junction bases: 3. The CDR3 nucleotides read TGTGCCAGCAGCGCCACAGGGGACTACGAGCAGTACTTC. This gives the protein CASSATGDYEQYF.

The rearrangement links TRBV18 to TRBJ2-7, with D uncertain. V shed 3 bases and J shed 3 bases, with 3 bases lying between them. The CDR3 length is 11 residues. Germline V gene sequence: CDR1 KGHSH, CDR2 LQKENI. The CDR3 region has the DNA TGTGCCAGCTCACCCAACTACGAGCAGTACTTC. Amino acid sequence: CASSPNYEQYF. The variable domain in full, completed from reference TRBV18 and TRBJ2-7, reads NAGVMQNPRHLVRRRGQEARLRCSPMKGHSHVYWYRQLPEEGLKFMVYLQKENIIDESGMPKERFSAEFPKEGPSILRIQQVVRGDSAAYFCASSPNYEQYFGPGTRLTVT.

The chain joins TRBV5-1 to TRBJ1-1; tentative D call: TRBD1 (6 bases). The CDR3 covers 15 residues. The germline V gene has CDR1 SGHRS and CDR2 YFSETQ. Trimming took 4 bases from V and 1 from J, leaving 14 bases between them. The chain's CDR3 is CASSPILGGNTEAFF. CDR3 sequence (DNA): TGCGCCAGCAGCCCCATCCTAGGGGGGAACACTGAAGCTTTCTTT.

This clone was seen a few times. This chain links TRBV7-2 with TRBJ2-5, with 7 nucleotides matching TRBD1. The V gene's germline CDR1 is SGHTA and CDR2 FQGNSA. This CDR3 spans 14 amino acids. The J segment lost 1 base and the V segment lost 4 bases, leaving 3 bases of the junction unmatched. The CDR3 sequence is CASSSTGLQETQYF. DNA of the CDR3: TGTGCCAGCAGCTCGACAGGGCTCCAAGAGACCCAGTACTTC. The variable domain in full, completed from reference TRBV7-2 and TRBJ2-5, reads GAGVSQSPSNKVTEKGKDVELRCDPISGHTALYWYRQSLGQGLEFLIYFQGNSAPDKSGLPSDRFSAERTGGSVSTLTIQRTQQEDSAVYLCASSSTGLQETQYFGPGTRLLVL.

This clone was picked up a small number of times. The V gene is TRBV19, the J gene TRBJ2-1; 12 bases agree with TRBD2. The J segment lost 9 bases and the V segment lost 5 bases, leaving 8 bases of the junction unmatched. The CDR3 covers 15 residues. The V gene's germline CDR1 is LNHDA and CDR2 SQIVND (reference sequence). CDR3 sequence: CASSPLAGGRVEQFF. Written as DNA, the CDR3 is TGTGCCAGTAGTCCCCTAGCGGGGGGGCGGGTTGAGCAGTTCTTC.

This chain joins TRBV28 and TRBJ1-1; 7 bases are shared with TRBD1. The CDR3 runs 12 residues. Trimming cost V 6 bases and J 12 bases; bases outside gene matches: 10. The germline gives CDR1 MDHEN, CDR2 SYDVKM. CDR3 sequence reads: CASRNDRERSFF. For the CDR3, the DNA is TGTGCCAGCAGGAACGACAGGGAGAGATCTTTCTTT.

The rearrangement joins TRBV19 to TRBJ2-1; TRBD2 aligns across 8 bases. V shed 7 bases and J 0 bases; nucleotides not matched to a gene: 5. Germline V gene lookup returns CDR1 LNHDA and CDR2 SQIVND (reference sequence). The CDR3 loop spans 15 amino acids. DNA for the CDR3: TGTGCCAGTACCCCAAGCGGGAGCTCCTACAATGAGCAGTTCTTC. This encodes CASTPSGSSYNEQFF.

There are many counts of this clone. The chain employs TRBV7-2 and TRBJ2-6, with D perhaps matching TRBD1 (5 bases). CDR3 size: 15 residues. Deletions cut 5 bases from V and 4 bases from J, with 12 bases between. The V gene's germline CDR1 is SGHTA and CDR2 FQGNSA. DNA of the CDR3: TGTGCCAGCAGCATTCAGGGCTCGGGGGCCAACGTCCTGACTTTC. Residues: CASSIQGSGANVLTF. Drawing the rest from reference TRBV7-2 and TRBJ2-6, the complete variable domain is GAGVSQSPSNKVTEKGKDVELRCDPISGHTALYWYRQSLGQGLEFLIYFQGNSAPDKSGLPSDRFSAERTGGSVSTLTIQRTQQEDSAVYLCASSIQGSGANVLTFGAGSRLTVL.